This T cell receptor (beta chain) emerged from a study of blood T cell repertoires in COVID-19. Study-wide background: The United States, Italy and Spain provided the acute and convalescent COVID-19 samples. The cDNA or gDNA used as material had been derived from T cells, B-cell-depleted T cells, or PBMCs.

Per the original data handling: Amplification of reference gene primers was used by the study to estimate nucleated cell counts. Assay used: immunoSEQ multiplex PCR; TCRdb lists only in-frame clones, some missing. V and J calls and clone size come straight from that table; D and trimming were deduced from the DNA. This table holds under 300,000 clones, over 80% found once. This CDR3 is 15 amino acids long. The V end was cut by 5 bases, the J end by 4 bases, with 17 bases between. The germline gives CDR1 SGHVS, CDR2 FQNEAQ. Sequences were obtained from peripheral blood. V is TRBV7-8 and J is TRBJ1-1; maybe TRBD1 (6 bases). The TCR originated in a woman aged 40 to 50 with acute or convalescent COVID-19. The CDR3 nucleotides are TGTGCCAGCAGCCCGCGGACAGTCATATTCACTGAAGCTTTCTTT. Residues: CASSPRTVIFTEAFF.